The 26 T cell receptor beta chains below were found in one sample sequenced in a study of T cell responses to AZD1222 COVID-19 vaccine. The assay was immunoSEQ multiplex PCR, and TCRdb's table has in-frame clones only and misses some. The repertoire holds around 140,000 clones, more than 70% seen once, with roughly 1.7% in the top ten. Specimen: peripheral blood, collected 28 days after the second AZD1222 dose. The receptors originated from an adult who received the AZD1222 COVID-19 vaccine.

The chain combines TRBV7-2 with TRBJ2-5, with D possibly matching TRBD2 (6 bases). CDR1 and CDR2 from the germline V gene are SGHTA and FQGNSA. The CDR3 loop spans 18 amino acids. V was shortened by 2 bases and J by 7 bases, with 26 bases between the two germline ends. The CDR3 spells CASSLKEGWEPPRGTQYF. For the CDR3, the DNA is TGTGCCAGCAGCTTAAAGGAGGGATGGGAGCCCCCGCGGGGGACCCAGTACTTC.

This clone was recorded a few times. The chain carries TRBV5-1 and TRBJ2-1, with D maybe TRBD2 (5 bases). The CDR3 sequence is 16 residues long. Germline values: CDR1 SGHRS, CDR2 YFSETQ. V lost 2 bases to trimming and J lost 7 bases, with 19 bases between them. CDR3 protein: CASSLRSVGRGNEQFF. In nucleotides, the CDR3 is TGCGCCAGCAGCTTAAGATCAGTCGGACGAGGGAATGAGCAGTTCTTC.

The chain carries TRBV27 and TRBJ1-5; D is unresolved. This CDR3 has 15 residues. The germline V and J ends were trimmed by 6 bases and 3 bases, with 15 bases remaining between them. The V gene's germline CDR1 is MNHEY and CDR2 SMNVEV (reference sequence). The CDR3 DNA is TGTGCCAGCAGCCCATACAGAGGAGACAATCAGCCCCAGCATTTT. This translates into CASSPYRGDNQPQHF.

The V call is TRBV3-1 (or the pseudogene TRBV3-2), the J call TRBJ2-2, with D perhaps matching TRBD1 (5 bases). CDR3 length: 14 amino acids. Germline CDR1 and CDR2: LGHDT and YNNKEL (reference sequence). The germline V and J ends were trimmed by 6 bases and 5 bases, with 13 bases remaining between them. The CDR3 bases are TGTGCCAGCAGACGGACACGGCCGACCGGGGAGCTGTTTTTT. Translating it yields CASRRTRPTGELFF.

This chain connects TRBV6-5 to TRBJ2-3; 8 bases agree with TRBD2. The CDR3 covers 15 residues. The germline gives CDR1 MNHEY, CDR2 SVGAGI. V was pared by 4 bases and J by 6 bases, with 9 bases of the junction left unmatched. CDR3 DNA sequence: TGTGCCAGCAGTTCACAGAGGCTAGCGGGCGATACGCAGTATTTT. Translation gives CASSSQRLAGDTQYF.

V is TRBV20-1 and J is TRBJ2-3; 9 nucleotides line up with TRBD1. After removal of 6 bases from V and 8 bases from J, the junction contained 3 bases not matched to a gene. There are 11 residues in the CDR3. CDR1 and CDR2 (germline): DFQATT, SNEGSKA (reference sequence). This chain's CDR3 is CSARDRATQYF. The CDR3 DNA follows: TGCAGTGCCAGGGACAGGGCTACGCAGTATTTT.

This clone was seen just once. The V and J genes are TRBV9 and TRBJ2-3; 10 bases match TRBD2. The CDR3 consists of 16 residues. V lost 4 bases and J lost 5; bases outside the gene matches: 10. From germline, CDR1 is SGDLS and CDR2 YYNGEE. CDR3 DNA: TGTGCCAGCAGCTTTCGGACTAGCGGCCCTAAAGATACGCAGTATTTT. It specifies CASSFRTSGPKDTQYF.

J is TRBJ2-7 and V is TRBV11-2; TRBD1 matches 8 bases. The J segment lost 2 bases and the V segment lost 6 bases, leaving 6 bases of the junction unmatched. Per the germline V gene, CDR1 is SGHAT and CDR2 is FQNNGV. There are 14 residues in the CDR3. The CDR3 bases are TGTGCCAGCAGATTCCGGGACAGGACCTACGAGCAGTACTTC. Protein: CASRFRDRTYEQYF.

The chain's CDR3 is CASRSRGYGYTF. The CDR3 DNA sequence: TGTGCCAGCAGATCCAGGGGATATGGCTACACCTTC. V and J are TRBV5-6 and TRBJ1-2, with D possibly matching TRBD1 (6 bases). Germline loops: CDR1 SGHDT, CDR2 YYEEEE. V shed 5 bases and J shed 5 bases, with 10 bases lying between them. This CDR3 is 12 amino acids long.

CDR3 nucleotide sequence: TGTGCCAGCAGTGGGGGTATGAACACTGAAGCTTTCTTT. Its protein product is CASSGGMNTEAFF. This chain links TRBV11-2 with TRBJ1-1; weak D call: TRBD1 (5 bases). The CDR3 contains 13 residues. Trimming stripped 6 bases from V and 0 bases from J, with 8 bases between. Germline V lookup: CDR1 SGHAT, CDR2 FQNNGV.

V is TRBV28 and J is TRBJ1-1, with D tentatively TRBD1 (5 bases). The CDR3 runs to 16 residues. CDR1 and CDR2 (germline): MDHEN, SYDVKM. V gave up 5 bases and J gave up 2 bases, with 18 bases separating them. For the CDR3, the DNA is TGTGCCAGCAGTCGAACGACAGCGCAACCCAACACTGAAGCTTTCTTT. Translating gives CASSRTTAQPNTEAFF.

The rearrangement links TRBV28 to TRBJ1-5; D is ambiguous. Germline V lookup: CDR1 MDHEN, CDR2 SYDVKM. This CDR3 is 13 amino acids long. Trimming shortened V by 7 bases and J by 4 bases, and 11 bases separated the two germline ends. CDR3 DNA sequence: TGTGCCAGCATCCCCCGCCTAAATCAGCCCCAGCATTTT. Its translation: CASIPRLNQPQHF.

The chain recombines TRBV7-2 with TRBJ1-2; 8 bases align to TRBD1. Germline trimming cut 7 bases from V and 3 bases from J; bases unmatched to any gene: 4. The CDR3 has 13 amino acids. Per the germline V gene, CDR1 is SGHTA and CDR2 is FQGNSA. The CDR3 DNA follows: TGTGCCAGCACCCCGGACAGGGACTATGGCTACACCTTC. This gives the protein CASTPDRDYGYTF.

CDR3 residues: CASSQILLANEQYF. The DNA of the CDR3 is TGCGCCAGCAGCCAAATACTTCTAGCAAACGAGCAGTACTTC. The chain couples TRBV4-3 to TRBJ2-7, with D possibly being TRBD2 (5 bases). Germline V gene sequence: CDR1 LGHNA, CDR2 YSLEER. V was pared by 2 bases and J by 5 bases, with 13 bases between. The CDR3 is 14 amino acids.

This chain uses TRBV12-3 or TRBV12-4 with TRBJ1-2; D is ambiguous. The CDR3 length is 13 residues. V lost 3 bases and J 8 bases, leaving 13 bases between the germline ends. CDR3 DNA sequence: TGTGCCAGCAGTTTGGTGTCCTCGGGGGGCTACACCTTC. Residues: CASSLVSSGGYTF.

This chain uses TRBV6-4 with TRBJ1-1; a weak D match, TRBD1 (6 bases). The germline gives CDR1 MRHNA, CDR2 SNTAGT. The CDR3 runs to 13 residues. Trimming took off 6 bases at V and 2 bases at J, with 10 bases between the two ends. The CDR3 reads CASREQGNTEAFF. The DNA of the CDR3 is TGTGCCAGCAGGGAACAGGGAAACACTGAAGCTTTCTTT.

V is TRBV20-1 and J is TRBJ2-1, with a tentative D call TRBD2 (6 bases). The germline V gene encodes CDR1 DFQATT and CDR2 SNEGSKA (reference sequence). This CDR3 comprises 11 residues. In nucleotides, the CDR3 is TGCAGCACATGGGGCGGGGATGAGCAGTTCTTC. Translation gives CSTWGGDEQFF.

The chain employs TRBV28 and TRBJ2-1, with 7 positions matching TRBD1. The CDR3 has 14 amino acids. CDR1 is MDHEN, CDR2 SYDVKM, per germline. Losses at the gene ends were 2 bases for V and 8 bases for J; bases not matched to a gene: 6. The CDR3 here is CASSLPPGGYEQFF. The CDR3 nucleotides read TGTGCCAGCAGTTTACCCCCAGGGGGTTATGAGCAGTTCTTC.

V gene TRBV24-1 combines with J gene TRBJ1-2; D possibly corresponds to TRBD1 (5 bases). The CDR3 has 13 residues. Germline V lookup: CDR1 KGHDR, CDR2 SFDVKD. The ends were cut back, 3 bases at V and 4 bases at J, with 8 bases in the middle. As DNA, the CDR3 is TGTGCCACCAGTGATGGGGGTTTCTATGGCTACACCTTC. Its translation is CATSDGGFYGYTF.

The V gene is TRBV11-3, the J gene TRBJ2-2, with D possibly matching TRBD2 (6 bases). V gave up 4 bases and J gave up 0 bases, with 24 bases separating them. This CDR3 is built from 20 residues. The V gene's germline CDR1 is SGHNT and CDR2 YENEEA. In DNA form, the CDR3 reads TGTGCCAGCAGCTCTTCCTACTATCGGCGGGACCCCGCGAACACCGGGGAGCTGTTTTTT. This codes for CASSSSYYRRDPANTGELFF.

The chain couples TRBV7-2 to TRBJ1-5; D is uncertain. This CDR3 comprises 15 residues. Germline values: CDR1 SGHTA, CDR2 FQGNSA. V was shortened by 2 bases and J by 2 bases, with 10 bases between the two germline ends. In nucleotides, the CDR3 is TGTGCCAGCAGCTTATGGGGTTGGGGCAATCAGCCCCAGCATTTT. Translation gives CASSLWGWGNQPQHF.

This chain uses TRBV18 with TRBJ2-7; D unresolved. The CDR3 has 13 residues. V was shortened by 2 bases and J by 1 base, with 6 bases between the two germline ends. Germline CDR1 is KGHSH and CDR2 is LQKENI. The CDR3 here is CASSPSGSYEQYF. The CDR3 region has the DNA TGTGCCAGCTCACCATCCGGGTCCTACGAGCAGTACTTC.

V usage is TRBV7-9 and J usage is TRBJ2-6; 8 bases map to TRBD1. CDR1 and CDR2 (germline): SEHNR, FQNEAQ (reference sequence). This CDR3 comprises 18 residues. With V trimmed by 5 bases and J by 0 bases, 9 bases remained unmatched. The CDR3 here is CASSGRQGPHSGANVLTF. CDR3 nucleotide sequence: TGTGCCAGCAGCGGCCGACAGGGGCCGCACTCTGGGGCCAACGTCCTGACTTTC. The full variable domain, with the rest looked up from reference TRBV7-9 and TRBJ2-6, is DTGVSQNPRHKITKRGQNVTFRCDPISEHNRLYWYRQTLGQGPEFLTYFQNEAQLEKSRLLSDRFSAERPKGSFSTLEIQRTEQGDSAMYLCASSGRQGPHSGANVLTFGAGSRLTVL.

This clone has just one count. The chain carries TRBV5-1 and TRBJ2-7; TRBD2 is a possible D gene (5 bases). The CDR3 extends over 13 amino acids. V was cut by 2 bases and J by 3 bases, with 9 bases left in between. Germline V gene data show CDR1 as SGHRS and CDR2 as YFSETQ. CDR3 sequence: CASSFPGNYEQYF. The CDR3 DNA reads as TGCGCCAGCAGCTTTCCCGGGAACTACGAGCAGTACTTC. Together with reference TRBV5-1 and TRBJ2-7, the CDR3 gives the full variable domain: KAGVTQTPRYLIKTRGQQVTLSCSPISGHRSVSWYQQTPGQGLQFLFEYFSETQRNKGNFPGRFSGRQFSNSRSEMNVSTLELGDSALYLCASSFPGNYEQYFGPGTRLTVT.

This chain connects TRBV18 to TRBJ1-6; D remains ambiguous. V shed 4 bases and J shed 9 bases, with 19 bases lying between them. There are 16 residues in the CDR3. CDR1 is KGHSH, CDR2 LQKENI, per germline. In DNA, the CDR3 is TGTGCCAGCTCACTCACCCAGGAATCAAAGGTTTCACCCCTCCACTTT. Amino acids: CASSLTQESKVSPLHF.

The chain uses TRBV6-5 and TRBJ2-7; 12 positions match TRBD2. The CDR3 has 15 residues. The V segment lost 8 bases and the J segment 3 bases; nucleotides outside the gene matches: 8. The V gene's germline CDR1 is MNHEY and CDR2 SVGAGI. CDR3 loop: CASGSETSGSYEQYF. The CDR3 DNA is TGTGCCAGCGGATCAGAGACTAGCGGGAGCTACGAGCAGTACTTC.